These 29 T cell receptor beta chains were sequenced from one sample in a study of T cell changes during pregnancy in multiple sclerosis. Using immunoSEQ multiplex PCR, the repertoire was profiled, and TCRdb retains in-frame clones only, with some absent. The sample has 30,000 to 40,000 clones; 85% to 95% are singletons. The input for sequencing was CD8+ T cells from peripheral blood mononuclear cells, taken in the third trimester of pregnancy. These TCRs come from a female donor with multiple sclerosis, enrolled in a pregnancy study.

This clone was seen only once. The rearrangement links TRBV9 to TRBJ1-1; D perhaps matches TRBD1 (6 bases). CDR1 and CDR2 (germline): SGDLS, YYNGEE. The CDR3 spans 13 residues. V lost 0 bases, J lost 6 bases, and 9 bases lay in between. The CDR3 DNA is TGTGCCAGCAGCGTAGATCAGGGGTCTGAAGCTTTCTTT. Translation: CASSVDQGSEAFF.

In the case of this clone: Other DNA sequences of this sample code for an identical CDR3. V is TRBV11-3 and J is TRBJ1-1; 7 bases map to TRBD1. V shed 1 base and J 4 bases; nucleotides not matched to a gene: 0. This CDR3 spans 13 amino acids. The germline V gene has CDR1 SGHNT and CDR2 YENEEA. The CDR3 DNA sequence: TGTGCCAGCAGCTTAGGACAGGGCACTGAAGCTTTCTTT. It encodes CASSLGQGTEAFF.

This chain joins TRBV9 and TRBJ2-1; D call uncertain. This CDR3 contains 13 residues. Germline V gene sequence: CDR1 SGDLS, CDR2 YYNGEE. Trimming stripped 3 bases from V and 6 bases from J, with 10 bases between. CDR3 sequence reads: CASSATVSNEQFF. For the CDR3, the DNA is TGTGCCAGCAGCGCTACGGTAAGCAATGAGCAGTTCTTC.

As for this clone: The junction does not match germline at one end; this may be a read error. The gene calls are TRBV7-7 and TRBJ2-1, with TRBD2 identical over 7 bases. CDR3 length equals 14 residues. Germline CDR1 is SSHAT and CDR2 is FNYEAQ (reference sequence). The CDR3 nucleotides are TGTGCTAGCAGCAAGCGGGGAAACTACAATGAGCAGTTCTTC. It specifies CASSKRGNYNEQFF. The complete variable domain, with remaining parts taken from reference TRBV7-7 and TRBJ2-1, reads GAGVSQSPRYKVTKRGQDVTLRCDPISSHATLYWYQQALGQGPEFLTYFNYEAQPDKSGLPSDRFSAERPEGSISTLTIQRTEQRDSAMYRCASSKRGNYNEQFFGPGTRLTVL.

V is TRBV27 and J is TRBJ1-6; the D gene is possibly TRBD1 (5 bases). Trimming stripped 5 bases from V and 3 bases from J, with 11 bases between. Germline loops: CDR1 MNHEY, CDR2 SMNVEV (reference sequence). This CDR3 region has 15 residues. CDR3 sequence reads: CASSPTGLYNSPLHF. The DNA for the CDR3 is TGTGCCAGCAGTCCCACAGGTCTCTATAATTCACCCCTCCACTTT.

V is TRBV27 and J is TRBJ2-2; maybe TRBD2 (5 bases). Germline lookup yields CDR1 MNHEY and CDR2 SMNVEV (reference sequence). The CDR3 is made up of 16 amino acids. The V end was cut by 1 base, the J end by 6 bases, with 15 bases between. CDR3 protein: CASSLLGVEGSGELFF. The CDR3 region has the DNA TGTGCCAGCAGTTTATTAGGTGTCGAGGGATCCGGGGAGCTGTTTTTT.

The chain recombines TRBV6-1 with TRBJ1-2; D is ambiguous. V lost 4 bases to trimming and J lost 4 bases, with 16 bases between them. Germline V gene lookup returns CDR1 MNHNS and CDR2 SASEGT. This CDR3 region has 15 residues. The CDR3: CASSGGVSYVYGYTF. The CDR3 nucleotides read TGTGCCAGCAGTGGCGGGGTTAGCTACGTCTATGGCTACACCTTC.

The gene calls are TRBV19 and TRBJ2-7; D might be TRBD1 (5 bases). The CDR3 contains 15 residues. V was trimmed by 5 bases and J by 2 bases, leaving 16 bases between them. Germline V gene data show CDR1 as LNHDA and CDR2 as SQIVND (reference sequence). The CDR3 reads CASSVAGSDTYEQYF. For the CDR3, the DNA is TGTGCCAGTAGTGTCGCAGGGTCGGATACCTACGAGCAGTACTTC. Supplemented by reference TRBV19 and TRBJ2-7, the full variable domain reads DGGITQSPKYLFRKEGQNVTLSCEQNLNHDAMYWYRQDPGQGLRLIYYSQIVNDFQKGDIAEGYSVSREKKESFPLTVTSAQKNPTAFYLCASSVAGSDTYEQYFGPGTRLTVT.

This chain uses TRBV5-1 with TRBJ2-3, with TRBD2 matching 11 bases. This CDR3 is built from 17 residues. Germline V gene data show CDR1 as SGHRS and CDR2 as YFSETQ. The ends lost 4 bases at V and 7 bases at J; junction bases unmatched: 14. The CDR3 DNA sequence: TGCGCCAGCAGCCCAACTAGCGGGGGTACGCTCCCCTATACGCAGTATTTT. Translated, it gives CASSPTSGGTLPYTQYF.

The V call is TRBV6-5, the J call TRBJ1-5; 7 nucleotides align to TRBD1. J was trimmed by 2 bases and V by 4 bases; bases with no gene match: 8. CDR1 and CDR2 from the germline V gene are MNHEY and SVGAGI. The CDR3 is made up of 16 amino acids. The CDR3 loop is CASSSTGTEGNQPQHF. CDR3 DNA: TGTGCCAGCAGTTCGACCGGGACAGAGGGCAATCAGCCCCAGCATTTT.

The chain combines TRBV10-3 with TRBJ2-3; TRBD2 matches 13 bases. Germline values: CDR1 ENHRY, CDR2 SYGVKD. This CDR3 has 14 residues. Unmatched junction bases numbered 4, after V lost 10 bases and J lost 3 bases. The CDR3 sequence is CATGTSGNTDTQYF. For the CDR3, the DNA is TGTGCCACGGGGACTAGCGGGAATACAGATACGCAGTATTTT.

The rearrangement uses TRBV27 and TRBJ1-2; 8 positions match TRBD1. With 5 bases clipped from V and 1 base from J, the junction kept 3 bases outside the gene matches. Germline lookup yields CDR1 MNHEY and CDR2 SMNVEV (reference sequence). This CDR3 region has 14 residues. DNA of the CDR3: TGTGCCAGCAGTCCGGGACAGGATAACTATGGCTACACCTTC. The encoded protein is CASSPGQDNYGYTF.

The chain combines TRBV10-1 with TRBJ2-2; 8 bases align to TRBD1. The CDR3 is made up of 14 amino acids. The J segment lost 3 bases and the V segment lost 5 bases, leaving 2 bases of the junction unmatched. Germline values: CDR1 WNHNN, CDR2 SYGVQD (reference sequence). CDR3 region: CASSLQGDTGELFF. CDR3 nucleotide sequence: TGCGCCAGCAGTCTACAGGGGGACACCGGGGAGCTGTTTTTT.

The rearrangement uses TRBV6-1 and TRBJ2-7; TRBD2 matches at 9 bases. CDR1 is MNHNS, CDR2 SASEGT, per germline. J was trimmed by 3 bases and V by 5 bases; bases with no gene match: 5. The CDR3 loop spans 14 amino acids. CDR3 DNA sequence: TGTGCCAGCAGTTGGAATAGCGGGGGCTACGAGCAGTACTTC. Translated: CASSWNSGGYEQYF.

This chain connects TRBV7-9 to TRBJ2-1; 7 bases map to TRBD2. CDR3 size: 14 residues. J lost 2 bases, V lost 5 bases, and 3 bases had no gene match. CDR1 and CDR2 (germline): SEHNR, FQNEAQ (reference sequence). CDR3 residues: CASSLGTTYNEQFF. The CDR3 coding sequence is TGTGCCAGCAGCCTGGGGACTACCTACAATGAGCAGTTCTTC.

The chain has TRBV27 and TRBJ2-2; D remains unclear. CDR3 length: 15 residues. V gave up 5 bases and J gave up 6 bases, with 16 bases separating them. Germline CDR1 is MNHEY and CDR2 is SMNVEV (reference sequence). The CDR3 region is CASSMSVRSSGELFF. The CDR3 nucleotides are TGTGCCAGCAGTATGTCCGTGCGAAGCTCCGGGGAGCTGTTTTTT.

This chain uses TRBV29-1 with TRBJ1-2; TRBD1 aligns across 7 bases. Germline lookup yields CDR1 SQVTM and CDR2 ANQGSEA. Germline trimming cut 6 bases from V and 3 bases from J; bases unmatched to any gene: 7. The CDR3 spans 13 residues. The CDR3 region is CSVPRDRDYGYTF. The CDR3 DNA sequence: TGCAGCGTCCCCAGGGACAGAGACTATGGCTACACCTTC.

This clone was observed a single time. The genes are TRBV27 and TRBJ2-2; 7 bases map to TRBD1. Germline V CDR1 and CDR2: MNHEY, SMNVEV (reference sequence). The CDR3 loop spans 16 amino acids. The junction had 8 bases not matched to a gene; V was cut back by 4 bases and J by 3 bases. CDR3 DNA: TGTGCCAGCAGTTCTCCGACAGGGACCTACACCGGGGAGCTGTTTTTT. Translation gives CASSSPTGTYTGELFF.

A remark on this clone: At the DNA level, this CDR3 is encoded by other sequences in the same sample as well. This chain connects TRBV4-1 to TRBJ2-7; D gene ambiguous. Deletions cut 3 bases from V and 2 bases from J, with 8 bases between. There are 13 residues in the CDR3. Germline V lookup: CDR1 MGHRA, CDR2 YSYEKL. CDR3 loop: CASSQGPTYEQYF. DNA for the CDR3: TGCGCCAGCAGCCAGGGCCCTACCTACGAGCAGTACTTC.

The CDR3 is CASSLYFPVGRQPQHF. The CDR3 nucleotides read TGTGCCAGCAGTTTATACTTTCCGGTGGGGCGGCAGCCCCAGCATTTT. This sequence joins TRBV27 and TRBJ1-5; tentatively, D is TRBD1 (5 bases). Trimming took off 1 base at V and 7 bases at J, with 17 bases between the two ends. The CDR3 runs to 16 residues. CDR1 and CDR2 from the germline V gene are MNHEY and SMNVEV (reference sequence).

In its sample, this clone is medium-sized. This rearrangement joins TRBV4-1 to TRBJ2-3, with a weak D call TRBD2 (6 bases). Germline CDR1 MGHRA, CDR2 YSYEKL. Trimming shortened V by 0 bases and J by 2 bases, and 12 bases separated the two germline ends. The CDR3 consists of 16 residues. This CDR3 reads CASSQDGGGITDTQYF. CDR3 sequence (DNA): TGCGCCAGCAGCCAAGATGGTGGGGGGATCACAGATACGCAGTATTTT.

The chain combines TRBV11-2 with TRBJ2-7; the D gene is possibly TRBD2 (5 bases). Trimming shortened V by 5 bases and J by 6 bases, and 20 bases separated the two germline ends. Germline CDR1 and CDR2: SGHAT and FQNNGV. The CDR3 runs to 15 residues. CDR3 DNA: TGTGCCAGCAGCCAATCAATCGGGGAGTACGCCGAGCAGTACTTC. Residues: CASSQSIGEYAEQYF.

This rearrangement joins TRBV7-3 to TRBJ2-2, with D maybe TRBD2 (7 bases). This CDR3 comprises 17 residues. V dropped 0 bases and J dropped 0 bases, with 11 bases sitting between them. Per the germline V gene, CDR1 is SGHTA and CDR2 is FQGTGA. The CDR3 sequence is CASSLTGGPANTGELFF. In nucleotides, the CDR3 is TGTGCCAGCAGCTTAACGGGGGGGCCTGCGAACACCGGGGAGCTGTTTTTT.

CDR3 in DNA: TGTGCCAGCCACAGGAACACTGAAGCTTTCTTT. Translation: CASHRNTEAFF. This sequence joins TRBV6-5 and TRBJ1-1; D remains ambiguous. This CDR3 comprises 11 residues. Germline CDR1 and CDR2: MNHEY and SVGAGI. The ends were cut back, 8 bases at V and 1 base at J, with 5 bases in the middle.

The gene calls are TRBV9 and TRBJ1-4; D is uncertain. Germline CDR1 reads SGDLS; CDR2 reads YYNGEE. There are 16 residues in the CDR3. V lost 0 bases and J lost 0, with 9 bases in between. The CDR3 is CASSVGGRATNEKLFF. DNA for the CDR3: TGTGCCAGCAGCGTAGGCGGGAGAGCAACTAATGAAAAACTGTTTTTT.

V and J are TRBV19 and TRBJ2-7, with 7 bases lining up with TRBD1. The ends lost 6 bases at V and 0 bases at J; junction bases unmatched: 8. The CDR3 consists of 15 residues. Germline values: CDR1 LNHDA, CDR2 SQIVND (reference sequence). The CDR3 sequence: CASSPGTASSYEQYF. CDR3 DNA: TGTGCCAGTAGCCCTGGGACAGCTAGCTCCTACGAGCAGTACTTC.

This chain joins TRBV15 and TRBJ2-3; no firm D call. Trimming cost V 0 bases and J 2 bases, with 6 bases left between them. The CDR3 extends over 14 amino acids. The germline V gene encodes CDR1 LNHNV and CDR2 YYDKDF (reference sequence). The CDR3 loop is CATSRELDTDTQYF. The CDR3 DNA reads TGTGCCACCAGCAGAGAGCTAGACACAGATACGCAGTATTTT.

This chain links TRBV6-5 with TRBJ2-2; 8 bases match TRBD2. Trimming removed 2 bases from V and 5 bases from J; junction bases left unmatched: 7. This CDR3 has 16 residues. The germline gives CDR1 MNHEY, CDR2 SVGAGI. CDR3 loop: CASSYAGGGRTGELFF. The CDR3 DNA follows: TGTGCCAGCAGTTACGCCGGGGGGGGCCGAACCGGGGAGCTGTTTTTT.

CDR3 residues: CASSLGQPTEAFF. The CDR3 bases are TGTGCCAGTAGTCTGGGACAGCCAACTGAAGCTTTCTTT. The genes are TRBV19 and TRBJ1-1, with 7 positions matching TRBD1. CDR3 length: 13 residues. Trimming took 5 bases from V and 5 from J; bases not matched to a gene: 5. Germline V gene lookup returns CDR1 LNHDA and CDR2 SQIVND (reference sequence).